This T cell receptor beta chain comes out of a study of T cells after yellow fever vaccination. TCRdb reprocessed the 5' RACE reads via MiXCR and lists one record per CDR3 protein. The sample contains some 320,000 distinct CDR3 sequences, around 4.5% of which appear only once. This clonotype was observed a few times. Deletions cut 5 bases from V and 2 bases from J, with 15 bases between. CDR3 length equals 15 residues. The chain recombines TRBV12-3 or TRBV12-4 with TRBJ2-5; D remains ambiguous. This receptor was identified in a man aged 18 to 29 who received the YFV17D yellow fever vaccine. The sequences come from PBMCs, collected 15 days after the yellow fever booster vaccination. CDR3 region: CASSSLEDPQETQYF. For the CDR3, the DNA is TGTGCCAGCAGTAGTCTTGAGGATCCACAAGAGACCCAGTACTTC.